This record concerns one T cell receptor beta chain sequence. This specimen comes from a study of blood T cell repertoires in COVID-19. Generated by immunoSEQ multiplex PCR, the TCRdb table keeps only in-frame clones and is missing some. The sample shows approximately 150,000 clones, over 80% of them seen only once. The CDR3 is 15 residues long. V lost 1 base, J lost 2 bases, and 9 bases lay in between. CDR1 is SGHTA and CDR2 is FQGNSA in the germline V gene. The material sequenced was peripheral blood. The sequence was collected from a woman between 45 and 60 years old with acute or convalescent COVID-19. This chain uses TRBV7-2 with TRBJ2-1; D is unresolved. The CDR3 region has the DNA TGTGCCAGCAGCTTAGTTGGCGGCCCCTACAATGAGCAGTTCTTC. Translated: CASSLVGGPYNEQFF. The entire variable domain, with the rest obtained from reference TRBV7-2 and TRBJ2-1, is as follows: GAGVSQSPSNKVTEKGKDVELRCDPISGHTALYWYRQSLGQGLEFLIYFQGNSAPDKSGLPSDRFSAERTGGSVSTLTIQRTQQEDSAVYLCASSLVGGPYNEQFFGPGTRLTVL.